The 12 T cell receptor beta chains below were found in one sample sequenced in a study of blood T cell repertoires in COVID-19. Here immunoSEQ multiplex PCR was the method, and the copy in TCRdb shows in-frame clones only, minus some. The sample holds roughly 230,000 clones, over 80% seen once. Specimen: peripheral blood. The receptors stem from a man aged 40-50 years with acute or convalescent COVID-19.

The chain carries TRBV5-4 and TRBJ1-4; D is uncertain. Germline V lookup: CDR1 SGHNT, CDR2 YYREEE (reference sequence). Deletions cut 5 bases from V and 3 bases from J, with 17 bases between. This CDR3 contains 16 residues. The chain's CDR3 is CASSSMTGSSNEKLFF. CDR3 nucleotide sequence: TGTGCCAGCAGTTCCATGACCGGGTCGTCTAATGAAAAACTGTTTTTT.

This clone was counted a few times. V and J are TRBV9 and TRBJ2-7; the match to TRBD1 covers 9 bases. The CDR3 covers 14 residues. The trim removed 0 bases at V and 5 bases at J, leaving 3 bases unmatched. The germline CDR1 and CDR2 sequences are SGDLS and YYNGEE. DNA of the CDR3: TGTGCCAGCAGCGTAGACAGGGGGCGTAACGAGCAGTACTTC. Its protein is CASSVDRGRNEQYF.

This chain uses TRBV30 with TRBJ1-5; D is uncertain. Per germline, CDR1 GTSNPN and CDR2 SVGIG (reference sequence). V was clipped by 1 base and J by 0 bases, with 13 bases between them. This CDR3 has 16 amino acids. The DNA for the CDR3 is TGTGCCTGGAGTGCATTTGGCAGAATTAGCAATCAGCCCCAGCATTTT. This codes for CAWSAFGRISNQPQHF.

This chain connects TRBV4-2 to TRBJ2-1; the match to TRBD2 covers 7 bases. V shed 5 bases and J 6 bases; nucleotides not matched to a gene: 10. Germline CDR1 reads LGHNA; CDR2 reads YNFKEQ. The CDR3 is 15 amino acids. CDR3 residues: CASSFTSREGNEQFF. As DNA, the CDR3 is TGTGCCAGCAGCTTTACTTCGAGGGAGGGCAATGAGCAGTTCTTC.

The genes are TRBV23-1 and TRBJ1-3; D remains ambiguous. TRBV23-1 is known as an ORF, though its function is uncertain. Deletions cut 0 bases from V and 4 bases from J, with 10 bases between. The CDR3 length is 15 residues. CDR3 sequence reads: CASSQSETHGNTIYF. In DNA form, the CDR3 reads TGCGCCAGCAGTCAATCGGAGACTCACGGAAACACCATATATTTT.

The chain joins TRBV5-4 to TRBJ2-2; no clear D. V lost 0 bases and J 7 bases, leaving 4 bases between the germline ends. CDR3 size: 12 residues. Per germline, CDR1 SGHNT and CDR2 YYREEE (reference sequence). DNA for the CDR3: TGTGCCAGCAGCTTGGTATTCGGGGAGCTGTTTTTT. Protein: CASSLVFGELFF.

The V and J genes are TRBV5-1 and TRBJ2-7, with a tentative D call TRBD1 (6 bases). CDR1 and CDR2 (germline): SGHRS, YFSETQ. Trimming left V 0 bases short and J 4 bases short, with 8 bases between. The CDR3 runs to 13 residues. The CDR3 DNA is TGCGCCAGCAGCTTGGGGGGGCAGTACGAGCAGTACTTC. This gives the protein CASSLGGQYEQYF.

This chain joins TRBV5-4 and TRBJ2-3, with a weak D call TRBD2 (6 bases). Germline values: CDR1 SGHNT, CDR2 YYREEE (reference sequence). The CDR3 contains 13 residues. Between the trimmed V and J ends, which lost 4 bases and 2 bases, there was a span of 8 bases. The CDR3 loop reads CASSGGITDTQYF. CDR3 nucleotide sequence: TGTGCCAGCAGCGGGGGGATCACAGATACGCAGTATTTT.

This chain links TRBV5-4 with TRBJ1-3, with TRBD1 matching 9 bases. Trimming cost V 3 bases and J 3 bases; bases outside gene matches: 1. The CDR3 spans 14 residues. Germline assignment: CDR1 SGHNT and CDR2 YYREEE (reference sequence). CDR3 region: CASSSDRGGNTIYF. CDR3 nucleotide sequence: TGTGCCAGCAGCTCGGACAGGGGTGGAAACACCATATATTTT.

In this sample, this clone turned up once. CDR3 coding DNA: TGTGCCAGTAGTGAACAGCTTCAGCCCCAGCATTTT. Amino acids: CASSEQLQPQHF. The V gene is TRBV19, the J gene TRBJ1-5; the D is unclear. The CDR3 runs to 12 residues. Germline V lookup: CDR1 LNHDA, CDR2 SQIVND (reference sequence). V was pared by 5 bases and J by 6 bases, with 8 bases between.

This clone has just one count. The rearrangement joins TRBV6-2 or TRBV6-3 to TRBJ2-7; TRBD2 matches at 9 bases. CDR1 MNHEY and CDR2 SVGEGT come from the germline V gene. J lost 4 bases, V lost 6 bases, and 4 bases had no gene match. The CDR3 loop spans 13 amino acids. The chain's CDR3 is CASSSSGEYEQYF. Here the CDR3 DNA reads TGTGCCAGCAGCTCTAGCGGGGAGTACGAGCAGTACTTC.

This clone was observed a few times. The CDR3 loop is CASSLALTGELFF. CDR3 sequence (DNA): TGTGCCAGCAGCTTAGCCCTCACCGGGGAGCTGTTTTTT. The rearrangement uses TRBV7-2 and TRBJ2-2, with D unresolved. This CDR3 comprises 13 residues. Germline V lookup: CDR1 SGHTA, CDR2 FQGNSA. V dropped 0 bases and J dropped 4 bases, with 3 bases sitting between them.